These 23 T cell receptor beta chains came from one sample sequenced in a study of T cell changes during pregnancy in multiple sclerosis (dated by TCRdb to about 2019). Receptor libraries were prepared by the immunoSEQ multiplex PCR assay. The table comes from immuneACCESS by way of TCRdb, which keeps in-frame sequences with V and J called. Part of the clones is missing from these tables; in studies checked, under half for an unresolved V gene and the rest for unknown reasons. The sample table records 70,000 to 80,000 clones; more than 90% of these occur just once. Together, the top ten hold over 3.5% of the sample. Sequenced here: peripheral blood, sampled after pregnancy. The receptors were gathered from a female donor in good health, enrolled as a control in a pregnancy study.

This clone is a singleton in its sample. The chain combines TRBV7-2 with TRBJ2-3, with 10 positions matching TRBD2. The CDR3 loop spans 15 amino acids. The germline V gene has CDR1 SGHTA and CDR2 FQGNSA. Trimming took 5 bases from V and 4 from J; bases not matched to a gene: 6. The CDR3 DNA is TGTGCCAGCAGCCACAGCGGGGGGGGTGCAGATACGCAGTATTTT. It codes for CASSHSGGGADTQYF.

The count of this clone is one. The chain carries TRBV4-2 and TRBJ2-1, with unresolved D. The CDR3 contains 16 residues. V was clipped by 4 bases and J by 5 bases, with 18 bases between them. The germline V gene encodes CDR1 LGHNA and CDR2 YNFKEQ. CDR3 sequence reads: CASSRRLTHPNNEQFF. CDR3 nucleotides: TGTGCCAGCAGCCGCCGACTGACCCACCCCAACAATGAGCAGTTCTTC.

In its sample, this clone was seen a few times. This chain links TRBV7-2 with TRBJ1-6; D is unresolved. Germline CDR1 and CDR2: SGHTA and FQGNSA. The CDR3 has 12 residues. Trimming took off 1 base at V and 9 bases at J, with 4 bases between the two ends. CDR3 loop: CASSLDGSPLHF. CDR3 nucleotide sequence: TGTGCCAGCAGCTTAGACGGTTCACCCCTCCACTTT.

This rearrangement joins TRBV5-1 to TRBJ1-1; 12 nucleotides line up with TRBD1. The CDR3 extends over 17 amino acids. Germline CDR1 SGHRS, CDR2 YFSETQ. The junction had 10 bases not matched to a gene; V was cut back by 4 bases and J by 3 bases. The CDR3 loop reads CASSPGTGGWIHTEAFF. In DNA, the CDR3 is TGCGCCAGCAGCCCAGGGACAGGGGGCTGGATACACACTGAAGCTTTCTTT. The whole variable domain, remainder taken from reference TRBV5-1 and TRBJ1-1, is KAGVTQTPRYLIKTRGQQVTLSCSPISGHRSVSWYQQTPGQGLQFLFEYFSETQRNKGNFPGRFSGRQFSNSRSEMNVSTLELGDSALYLCASSPGTGGWIHTEAFFGQGTRLTVV.

The genes are TRBV11-2 and TRBJ2-1; 8 bases agree with TRBD2. Unmatched junction bases numbered 13, after V lost 5 bases and J lost 7 bases. Per germline, CDR1 SGHAT and CDR2 FQNNGV. This CDR3 is built from 16 residues. The CDR3 loop reads CASSPQRGLGWNEQFF. In DNA, the CDR3 is TGTGCCAGCAGCCCCCAGAGGGGACTAGGATGGAATGAGCAGTTCTTC.

The chain joins TRBV4-1 to TRBJ1-1, with 9 nucleotides matching TRBD1. After removal of 2 bases from V and 4 bases from J, the junction contained 8 bases not matched to a gene. Germline CDR1 MGHRA, CDR2 YSYEKL. This CDR3 is built from 16 residues. The CDR3 DNA is TGCGCCAGCAGCCAATCAGGACAGGGGTTTACCACTGAAGCTTTCTTT. Its protein product is CASSQSGQGFTTEAFF.

The chain is built from TRBV27 and TRBJ2-1; 9 bases map to TRBD2. V trimming: 2 bases; J trimming: 2 bases; junction bases outside the gene matches: 13. This CDR3 has 19 residues. Germline V gives CDR1 MNHEY, CDR2 SMNVEV (reference sequence). The CDR3 DNA reads as TGTGCCAGCAGTTTAGAAGGGGGCTGGAGCGGGAGGACCTACAATGAGCAGTTCTTC. Protein sequence: CASSLEGGWSGRTYNEQFF.

The chain employs TRBV15 and TRBJ2-7, with D perhaps TRBD2 (7 bases). Germline CDR1 is LNHNV and CDR2 is YYDKDF (reference sequence). V lost 3 bases, J lost 0 bases, and 12 bases lay in between. The CDR3 length is 15 residues. DNA of the CDR3: TGTGCCACCAGCAGCGAGGGGGGGAGCTCCTACGAGCAGTACTTC. Protein product: CATSSEGGSSYEQYF.

This clone was counted only a few times. The chain recombines TRBV2 with TRBJ1-4, with D perhaps TRBD1 (6 bases). Trimming removed 4 bases at V and 11 bases at J, with 17 bases between. Germline loops: CDR1 SNHLY, CDR2 FYNNEI. CDR3 length: 14 amino acids. CDR3: CASSGGTRSEKLFF. The CDR3 DNA sequence: TGTGCCAGCAGTGGGGGGACACGCTCTGAGAAACTGTTTTTT.

About this clone: The junction departs from the called germline gene at one end, perhaps through a read error. This chain links TRBV7-7 with TRBJ2-2, with D possibly TRBD1 on 6 matching bases. Looked up from germline, CDR1 is SSHAT and CDR2 is FNYEAQ (reference sequence). This CDR3 region has 15 residues. The CDR3 is CASSPLTGRSGELFF. The DNA for the CDR3 is TGTGCTAGCAGCCCCCTGACAGGAAGAAGCGGGGAGCTGTTTTTT.

The table lists this clone with a count of one. The V gene is TRBV5-6, the J gene TRBJ2-1, with D tentatively TRBD2 (6 bases). Germline loops: CDR1 SGHDT, CDR2 YYEEEE. This CDR3 has 16 amino acids. V was cut by 1 base and J by 2 bases, with 13 bases left in between. The DNA of the CDR3 is TGTGCCAGCAGCTTGAGCTGGGACTGGACCTACAATGAGCAGTTCTTC. The encoded protein is CASSLSWDWTYNEQFF.

V and J are TRBV4-2 and TRBJ1-2; D is uncertain. The CDR3 is made up of 12 amino acids. V was shortened by 2 bases and J by 5 bases, with 6 bases between the two germline ends. Germline loops: CDR1 LGHNA, CDR2 YNFKEQ. The CDR3 sequence is CASSQRGYGYTF. The CDR3 DNA sequence: TGTGCCAGCAGCCAACGCGGGTATGGCTACACCTTC.

This clone came up once. The chain links TRBV7-2 to TRBJ1-1; 7 bases match TRBD1. The CDR3 is 12 amino acids. CDR1 is SGHTA, CDR2 FQGNSA, per germline. V was pared by 5 bases and J by 6 bases, with 3 bases of the junction left unmatched. The CDR3 DNA reads as TGTGCCAGCAGCCAGGACAGGCCTGAAGCTTTCTTT. It translates to CASSQDRPEAFF.

The chain carries TRBV18 and TRBJ1-1; D is perhaps TRBD1 (6 bases). This CDR3 is built from 16 residues. Between the trimmed V and J ends, which lost 6 bases and 5 bases, there was a span of 22 bases. From germline, CDR1 is KGHSH and CDR2 LQKENI. Written as DNA, the CDR3 is TGTGCCAGCTCGCTTAACCAGGCCAGGGGTGGAACTGAAGCTTTCTTT. Its protein is CASSLNQARGGTEAFF.

This clone occurred once. The rearrangement links TRBV11-3 to TRBJ2-3; 12 positions agree with TRBD2. Germline V gives CDR1 SGHNT, CDR2 YENEEA. The CDR3 is 13 amino acids. V was clipped by 5 bases and J by 8 bases; unmatched bases: 2. CDR3 DNA: TGTGCCAGCAGCAGACTAGCGGGAGCTACGCAGTATTTT. Protein product: CASSRLAGATQYF.

J is TRBJ2-2 and V is TRBV5-6; a possible D gene is TRBD2 (7 bases). Trimming took 4 bases from V and 5 from J, leaving 15 bases between them. The CDR3 runs 15 residues. Germline-derived CDR1 and CDR2 are SGHDT and YYEEEE. The CDR3 DNA is TGTGCCAGCAGCCCCGATGGGGGGGCAACCGGGGAGCTGTTTTTT. Its translation is CASSPDGGATGELFF.

The V and J genes are TRBV28 and TRBJ1-2; maybe TRBD1 (5 bases). CDR1 MDHEN and CDR2 SYDVKM come from the germline V gene. This CDR3 spans 12 amino acids. Trimming shortened V by 5 bases and J by 7 bases, and 11 bases separated the two germline ends. CDR3 region: CASSPKGFGYTF. CDR3 DNA: TGTGCCAGCAGTCCCAAGGGGTTTGGCTACACCTTC.

Regarding this clone: Other DNA sequences from this sample encode an identical CDR3 as well. This chain links TRBV5-1 with TRBJ1-1, with D possibly TRBD1 on 5 matching bases. The germline gives CDR1 SGHRS, CDR2 YFSETQ. The CDR3 runs to 14 residues. The V end lost 3 bases, the J end lost 1 base, and 10 bases lay between the germline ends. CDR3 protein: CASSSYTGNTEAFF. The DNA for the CDR3 is TGCGCCAGCAGCTCCTATACAGGGAACACTGAAGCTTTCTTT.

The gene calls are TRBV11-3 and TRBJ2-3; possibly TRBD1 for D (8 bases). This CDR3 spans 14 amino acids. V was clipped by 3 bases and J by 6 bases, with 13 bases between them. Germline V CDR1 and CDR2: SGHNT, YENEEA. CDR3 amino acids: CASSFTGGDDTQYF. DNA of the CDR3: TGTGCCAGCAGCTTCACAGGGGGGGACGATACGCAGTATTTT.

The chain is built from TRBV6-1 and TRBJ2-1; D unclear. CDR3 length: 12 amino acids. Germline loops: CDR1 MNHNS, CDR2 SASEGT. V lost 7 bases to trimming and J lost 7 bases, with 11 bases between them. CDR3 sequence: CASTYSQNEQFF. The CDR3 DNA follows: TGTGCCAGCACCTACTCCCAAAATGAGCAGTTCTTC.

Note on this clone: The sample contains more than one DNA sequence encoding this CDR3. The genes are TRBV4-2 and TRBJ1-2; TRBD1 agrees at 9 bases. The CDR3 consists of 17 residues. V lost 0 bases to trimming and J lost 3 bases; unmatched junction nucleotides: 8. The germline V gene has CDR1 LGHNA and CDR2 YNFKEQ. This chain's CDR3 is CASSQDRDRAWDYGYTF. CDR3 nucleotide sequence: TGTGCCAGCAGCCAAGATAGGGACAGGGCTTGGGACTATGGCTACACCTTC.

The V gene is TRBV4-2, the J gene TRBJ2-7; 10 bases map to TRBD2. The CDR3 has 15 amino acids. Germline trimming cut 4 bases from V and 4 bases from J; bases unmatched to any gene: 7. Per germline, CDR1 LGHNA and CDR2 YNFKEQ. CDR3 in DNA: TGTGCCAGCAGCCCCTCAGCGGGAGGGCGGTACGAGCAGTACTTC. Translation gives CASSPSAGGRYEQYF.

Of note for this clone: The junction shows a germline mismatch at one end, possibly a read error. V usage is TRBV4-2 and J usage is TRBJ2-1; TRBD1 agrees at 11 bases. The CDR3 is 17 amino acids. Germline-derived CDR1 and CDR2 are LGHNA and YNFKEQ. The CDR3 is CASSQGTGGVSYNEQFF. CDR3 nucleotide sequence: TGTGCCAGCAGTCAAGGGACAGGGGGAGTCTCCTACAATGAGCAGTTCTTC.